The present T cell receptor (beta chain) was sequenced within a study of vaccination effects on CD4 cells after COVID-19. Trimming shortened V by 6 bases and J by 5 bases, and 16 bases separated the two germline ends. The CDR3 is made up of 15 amino acids. Germline-derived CDR1 and CDR2 are SNHLY and FYNNEI. This clone has just a few counts. The antigen remains undetermined. Culturing for nine to ten days preceded CD4+ T cell isolation. Two-dose BNT162b2 or mRNA-1273 vaccination was given to participants. Generated by immunoSEQ multiplex PCR, the TCRdb table keeps only in-frame clones and is missing some. The data show some 70,000 clones, with around 85% seen just once and 2% to 3% held by the top ten.

The chain has TRBV2 and TRBJ1-4; D possibly corresponds to TRBD1 (6 bases). The sequence was collected from a human donor who received a COVID-19 vaccine. Specimen: CD4+ T cells from PBMCs cultured without peptide, collected after COVID-19 vaccination. The CDR3 nucleotides read TGTGCCAGCAGCCAAAAGGACAGTCCGAATGAAAAACTGTTTTTT. Translation gives CASSQKDSPNEKLFF.